A single sample gave rise to the 25 T cell receptor beta chains below, sequenced in a study of CD8+CD57+ T cells in acquired aplastic anemia. TCR beta VDJ and CDR3 were profiled, and genomic DNA was the template. TCRdb re-called the reads through MiXCR, storing one row per CDR3 protein. The sample records some 120,000 distinct CDR3 sequences, around 46% being singletons. Specimen: sorted CD4+, CD8+, or CD8+CD57+ T cells (not recorded which) from PBMCs. Every receptor here comes from a human donor in good health, serving as a control.

This clonotype occurred a few times. The chain recombines TRBV20-1 with TRBJ2-5; possibly TRBD1 for D (5 bases). The germline V gene encodes CDR1 DFQATT and CDR2 SNEGSKA (reference sequence). This CDR3 is built from 12 residues. Trimming pared 7 bases from V and 3 bases from J, leaving 12 bases between. CDR3 amino acids: CSVTGREETQYF. CDR3 nucleotide sequence: TGCAGTGTCACAGGCCGCGAAGAGACCCAGTACTTC.

The chain uses TRBV20-1 and TRBJ2-5; 8 positions agree with TRBD2. The CDR3 contains 11 residues. Germline values: CDR1 DFQATT, CDR2 SNEGSKA (reference sequence). Trimming removed 8 bases from V and 4 bases from J; junction bases left unmatched: 3. The chain's CDR3 is CSSSGGETQYF. The CDR3, as DNA: TGCAGTTCAAGCGGGGGAGAGACCCAGTACTTC.

By sample share, this clonotype is medium-sized. This sequence joins TRBV29-1 and TRBJ1-5, with a weak D call TRBD1 (5 bases). The CDR3 length is 15 residues. The germline V gene has CDR1 SQVTM and CDR2 ANQGSEA. V was trimmed by 4 bases and J by 2 bases, leaving 15 bases between them. CDR3 nucleotides: TGCAGCGTTGGGGACGGGGTTTTGGGCAATCAGCCCCAGCATTTT. Its translation: CSVGDGVLGNQPQHF.

This clonotype was seen ten or more times. The chain recombines TRBV15 with TRBJ2-7; 7 bases match TRBD1. V trimming: 6 bases; J trimming: 6 bases; junction bases outside the gene matches: 8. Germline-derived CDR1 and CDR2 are LNHNV and YYDKDF (reference sequence). The CDR3 is 13 residues long. The CDR3 is CATRRQGESEQYF. CDR3 sequence (DNA): TGTGCCACCAGAAGACAGGGCGAGTCCGAGCAGTACTTC.

This clonotype was recorded many times. CDR3 sequence (DNA): TGTGCCACCTTTGGGGGGGAGAGGAATGAGCAGTTCTTC. Translating it yields CATFGGERNEQFF. The gene calls are TRBV6-1 and TRBJ2-1, with TRBD2 matching over 7 bases. Germline CDR1 is MNHNS and CDR2 is SASEGT. The CDR3 spans 13 residues. Germline trimming cut 10 bases from V and 7 bases from J; bases unmatched to any gene: 10.

At least ten counts were recorded for this clonotype. The rearrangement uses TRBV5-1 and TRBJ2-3, with no clear D. This CDR3 is 15 amino acids long. The germline V gene encodes CDR1 SGHRS and CDR2 YFSETQ. With 1 base removed from V and 2 bases from J, the gap between germline ends came to 11 bases. The CDR3 DNA reads TGCGCCAGCAGCTTGTTCGGACGGGCCACAGATACGCAGTATTTT. Protein sequence: CASSLFGRATDTQYF.

Many counts were recorded for this clonotype. The chain carries TRBV11-2 and TRBJ2-3; D is possibly TRBD1 or TRBD2 (5 bases each). This CDR3 has 14 amino acids. Per germline, CDR1 SGHAT and CDR2 FQNNGV. V was trimmed by 5 bases and J by 5 bases, leaving 14 bases between them. The CDR3, as DNA: TGTGCCAGCAGCCCCGGGACCCGTGGAGATACGCAGTATTTT. Protein product: CASSPGTRGDTQYF.

The chain couples TRBV20-1 to TRBJ2-7; tentatively, D is TRBD2 (5 bases). V was trimmed by 3 bases and J by 3 bases, leaving 9 bases between them. Germline CDR1 DFQATT, CDR2 SNEGSKA (reference sequence). The CDR3 is 12 amino acids. CDR3 loop: CSARDGDYEQYF. The CDR3 DNA follows: TGCAGTGCTAGGGACGGGGACTACGAGCAGTACTTC.

The V and J genes are TRBV10-1 and TRBJ1-1; no definite D call. Germline CDR1 and CDR2: WNHNN and SYGVQD (reference sequence). V lost 3 bases to trimming and J lost 6 bases, with 8 bases between them. The CDR3 spans 12 residues. The CDR3 loop is CASSDPGAEAFF. The CDR3 bases are TGCGCCAGCAGTGACCCTGGGGCTGAAGCTTTCTTT.

This clonotype was counted a few times. This CDR3 is CAISGQGAGGYTF. The CDR3 DNA follows: TGTGCCATCAGTGGACAGGGGGCGGGAGGCTACACCTTC. The V call is TRBV10-3, the J call TRBJ1-2; 10 bases are a match to TRBD1. From germline, CDR1 is ENHRY and CDR2 SYGVKD. This CDR3 is built from 13 residues. Losses at the gene ends were 4 bases for V and 8 bases for J; bases not matched to a gene: 4.

This sequence joins TRBV7-2 and TRBJ1-1, with 7 nucleotides matching TRBD1. Germline V gene sequence: CDR1 SGHTA, CDR2 FQGNSA. The CDR3 runs to 15 residues. The V and J ends lost 3 bases and 3 bases, in that order; junction bases with no gene match: 7. The DNA of the CDR3 is TGTGCCAGCAGCTTTTACCGACAGGGACACACTGAAGCTTTCTTT. It yields the protein CASSFYRQGHTEAFF.

This clonotype occurred many times. The chain links TRBV20-1 to TRBJ2-7; 8 bases are shared with TRBD1. Germline lookup yields CDR1 DFQATT and CDR2 SNEGSKA (reference sequence). This CDR3 comprises 14 residues. After removal of 3 bases from V and 6 bases from J, the junction contained 10 bases not matched to a gene. The CDR3 DNA follows: TGCAGTGCTAGTCTCCCGGACAGGGACGGCGAGCAGTACTTC. It translates to CSASLPDRDGEQYF.

This clonotype appeared once. One end of the junction does not line up with germline, which may come from a read error. This chain connects TRBV4-1 to TRBJ1-2; D gene uncertain. CDR1 is MGHRA and CDR2 is YSYEKL in the germline V gene. The CDR3 is 15 residues long. This chain's CDR3 is CASSQDRASEYGYTF. As DNA, the CDR3 is TGTGCCAGCAGCCAAGATAGGGCCTCAGAGTATGGCTACACCTTC.

In regard to this clonotype: This clone may be a read error of a much larger clone one base away. The chain couples TRBV4-1 to TRBJ1-2, with no clear D. Germline V lookup: CDR1 MGHRA, CDR2 YSYEKL. Trimming pared 6 bases from V and 4 bases from J, leaving 15 bases between. This CDR3 is built from 14 residues. This chain's CDR3 is CASSLTTPPYGYTF. In DNA, the CDR3 is TGCGCCAGCAGTCTTACTACTCCCCCCTATGGCTACACCTTC.

Turning to this clonotype: A much larger clone lies a single base off, so this may be a read error. The chain carries TRBV11-1 and TRBJ2-3; 11 positions match TRBD2. The ends lost 8 bases at V and 3 bases at J; junction bases unmatched: 19. Germline V lookup: CDR1 SGHAT, CDR2 FQDESV (reference sequence). The CDR3 has 19 amino acids. This CDR3 is CASGRQPPLAGAGTDTQYF. The CDR3 nucleotides are TGTGCCAGCGGTCGACAGCCGCCACTAGCGGGGGCGGGGACAGATACGCAGTATTTT.

This clonotype has ten or more counts. The V gene is TRBV7-2, the J gene TRBJ1-2, with 7 bases aligning to TRBD1. This CDR3 has 15 residues. Germline V gene lookup returns CDR1 SGHTA and CDR2 FQGNSA. The V segment lost 2 bases and the J segment 3 bases; nucleotides outside the gene matches: 6. DNA for the CDR3: TGTGCCAGCAGCTTAAATTTCAGGGGGGACTATGGCTACACCTTC. As protein: CASSLNFRGDYGYTF.

This chain connects TRBV15 to TRBJ2-3; TRBD2 matches 11 bases. With V trimmed by 6 bases and J by 2 bases, 4 bases remained unmatched. Germline V lookup: CDR1 LNHNV, CDR2 YYDKDF (reference sequence). The CDR3 is made up of 15 amino acids. CDR3 sequence: CATRLSGGVTDTQYF. CDR3 coding DNA: TGTGCCACCAGGCTTAGCGGGGGGGTCACAGATACGCAGTATTTT.

To note about this clonotype: A much larger clonotype is one base distant, so this may be a read error. The chain joins TRBV30 to TRBJ1-1; no firm D call. Germline V lookup: CDR1 GTSNPN, CDR2 SVGIG (reference sequence). The CDR3 covers 12 residues. CDR3 nucleotides: TGTGCCTGGAACCCTATTCCCACTGAAGCTTCCTTT. Translated, it gives CAWNPIPTEASF.

The chain combines TRBV19 with TRBJ2-6; no definite D call. Germline values: CDR1 LNHDA, CDR2 SQIVND (reference sequence). V lost 5 bases and J lost 0, with 5 bases in between. CDR3 length: 14 amino acids. CDR3 DNA sequence: TGTGCCAGTAGTCCCACCTCTGGGGCCAACGTCCTGACTTTC. Amino acid sequence: CASSPTSGANVLTF.

The V gene is TRBV2, the J gene TRBJ1-4, with D hard to call. Germline-derived CDR1 and CDR2 are SNHLY and FYNNEI. The CDR3 consists of 14 residues. V lost 6 bases and J lost 4, with 12 bases in between. The CDR3 DNA is TGTGCCAGCAGGTGGAACGTGGGTAATGAAAAACTGTTTTTT. Translating gives CASRWNVGNEKLFF.

The rearrangement joins TRBV20-1 to TRBJ2-7, with TRBD1 identical over 7 bases. The J segment lost 0 bases and the V segment lost 5 bases, leaving 4 bases of the junction unmatched. Looked up from germline, CDR1 is DFQATT and CDR2 is SNEGSKA (reference sequence). The CDR3 length is 13 residues. The CDR3, as DNA: TGCAGTGCTTGGGACAGTTACTCCTACGAGCAGTACTTC. It encodes CSAWDSYSYEQYF.

This clonotype was found once. This chain connects TRBV19 to TRBJ2-7; 9 bases line up with TRBD1. The ends lost 5 bases at V and 2 bases at J; junction bases unmatched: 4. The CDR3 spans 14 residues. Per germline, CDR1 LNHDA and CDR2 SQIVND (reference sequence). The chain's CDR3 is CASSAGTGTYEQYF. The CDR3 coding sequence is TGTGCCAGTAGTGCCGGGACAGGGACCTACGAGCAGTACTTC.

This chain joins TRBV2 and TRBJ2-2; D is possibly TRBD1 or TRBD2 (6 bases each). CDR1 is SNHLY and CDR2 is FYNNEI in the germline V gene. The ends were cut back, 7 bases at V and 0 bases at J, with 12 bases in the middle. This CDR3 is 15 amino acids long. The CDR3 sequence: CASKAGTSNTGELFF. DNA for the CDR3: TGTGCCAGCAAGGCGGGGACATCGAACACCGGGGAGCTGTTTTTT.

There are many counts of this clonotype. The chain links TRBV11-3 to TRBJ1-2; a weak D match, TRBD1 (5 bases). The V gene lost 3 bases and the J gene lost 4 bases, with 12 bases spanning the gap. From germline, CDR1 is SGHNT and CDR2 YENEEA. This CDR3 has 14 residues. The DNA for the CDR3 is TGTGCCAGCAGCTTCACGACAGTCCCCTATGGCTACACCTTC. It yields the protein CASSFTTVPYGYTF. The complete variable domain, with remaining parts taken from reference TRBV11-3 and TRBJ1-2, reads EAGVVQSPRYKIIEKKQPVAFWCNPISGHNTLYWYLQNLGQGPELLIRYENEEAVDDSQLPKDRFSAERLKGVDSTLKIQPAELGDSAVYLCASSFTTVPYGYTFGSGTRLTVV.

The chain recombines TRBV3-1 with TRBJ2-7; 8 positions match TRBD2. Unmatched junction bases numbered 15, after V lost 8 bases and J lost 3 bases. Germline assignment: CDR1 LGHDT and CDR2 YNNKEL (reference sequence). The CDR3 has 16 residues. CDR3 region: CASRRSIAGKYYEQYF. Here the CDR3 DNA reads TGTGCCAGCCGAAGATCAATAGCGGGGAAATACTACGAGCAGTACTTC.